This is a list of T cell receptor beta chains from one sample in a study of cytomegalovirus exposure and HLA in healthy donors. Sequencing used immunoSEQ multiplex PCR; TCRdb keeps in-frame clones, though not all of them. There are approximately 120,000 clones in the sample; about 83% occur only once, and 2.7% lies in the top ten. The material sequenced was PBMCs. The receptors were gathered from a female donor in good health and CMV-seronegative. The CDR3 runs from the conserved cysteine through the conserved F or W. The D gene is left open where the match is weak. Size is omitted from some rows. Given values are once, few, many or a class for expanded clones.

TRBJ2-2,TRBV6-5,NA,NA,TGTGCCAGCAGTGAAGTCAGTGACACCGGGGAGCTGTTTTTT,CASSEVSDTGELFF
TRBJ2-2,TRBV7-2,few,TRBD2,TGTGCCAGCAGCCCACTACTAGCGGGGGTTGCCTCCGGGGAGCTGTTTTTT,CASSPLLAGVASGELFF
TRBJ2-1,TRBV5-6,NA,NA,TGTGCCAGCAGAGATTTAAGGGGGGGGTCCAGCAATGAGCAGTTCTTC,CASRDLRGGSSNEQFF
TRBJ2-7,TRBV5-1,NA,NA,TGCGCCAGCAGCCACGGACACGGATGGGAGCAGTACTTC,CASSHGHGWEQYF
TRBJ1-6,TRBV13,NA,NA,TGTGCCAGCTCCAAGGCAGGGGATTCACCCCTCCACTTT,CASSKAGDSPLHF
TRBJ2-5,TRBV7-8,NA,TRBD1,TGTGCCAGCAGCTTAGTAGCGAGGGGACAGGGCCAAGAGACCCAGTACTTC,CASSLVARGQGQETQYF
TRBJ2-7,TRBV6-6,NA,NA,TGTGCCAGTGGGGGCGGATCCTACGAGCAGTACTTC,CASGGGSYEQYF
TRBJ2-1,TRBV4-2,NA,TRBD2,TGTGCCAGCAGCCAATCTAGCGGGGCCTACAATGAGCAGTTCTTC,CASSQSSGAYNEQFF
TRBJ2-7,TRBV6-5,NA,TRBD1,TGTGCCAGCAGCCGACAGGGCCGGCCTCCTACGGAGCAGTACTTC,CASSRQGRPPTEQYF
TRBJ1-1,TRBV5-4,NA,NA,TGTGCCAGCAGCTTGGAACAGGAGAGATCGGGAGCTTTCTTT,CASSLEQERSGAFF
TRBJ2-2,TRBV7-9,NA,NA,TGTGCCAGCAGCTCGGTACAGGGAAGGGATACCAGGGAGCTGTTTTTT,CASSSVQGRDTRELFF
TRBJ1-1,TRBV6-6,NA,NA,TGTGCCAGCAGTTACTCACGGGGGAACACTGAAGCTTTCTTT,CASSYSRGNTEAFF
TRBJ2-3,TRBV6-1,NA,TRBD2,TGTGCCAGCAGTCTAGCGGGACACACAGATACGCAGTATTTT,CASSLAGHTDTQYF
TRBJ2-5,TRBV7-9,NA,TRBD2,TGTGCCAGCAGCTTAGGGTTGCGTATTGCGGGAGCCTCCCAAGAGACCCAGTACTTC,CASSLGLRIAGASQETQYF
TRBJ2-2,TRBV7-6,NA,NA,TGTGCCAGCAGCTTACCTTCAACAGGTTCGAACACCGGGGAGCTGTTTTTT,CASSLPSTGSNTGELFF
TRBJ1-1,TRBV7-9,NA,TRBD1,TGTGCCAGCAGCTCTCGGACAGGGGAAGGAAGAGGGAACACTGAAGCTTTCTTT,CASSSRTGEGRGNTEAFF
TRBJ1-2,TRBV13,NA,TRBD1,TGTGCCAGCAGCTTACCGACAGGGGTTTGGGATGGCTACACCTTC,CASSLPTGVWDGYTF
TRBJ2-1,TRBV29-1,NA,TRBD2,TGCAGCGTTGAAGCTCCTGCGGGGGGGGCCTACAATGAGCAGTTCTTC,CSVEAPAGGAYNEQFF
TRBJ2-4,TRBV7-9,NA,TRBD1,TGTTCCAGCAGCACACAGGGGTACATTCAGTACTTC,CSSSTQGYIQYF
TRBJ2-3,TRBV5-6,NA,NA,TGTGCCAGCAGCTACCCCCTCTCACGGGGTGCGGCAGATACGCAGTATTTT,CASSYPLSRGAADTQYF
TRBJ1-2,TRBV30,NA,TRBD1,TGTGCCTGGAGTAGGGACAGGGGGACTTGGGGCTACACCTTC,CAWSRDRGTWGYTF
TRBJ2-4,TRBV2,NA,TRBD1,TGTGCCAGCACCGCTTTACCGGGACAGGGCCCCAAAAACATTCAGTACTTC,CASTALPGQGPKNIQYF
TRBJ2-3,TRBV19,NA,NA,TGTGCCAGTAGTATGCAGCGGCAGAACACAGATACGCAGTATTTT,CASSMQRQNTDTQYF
TRBJ1-6,TRBV2,NA,NA,TGTGCCAGCAGTGAAGTGTATCCGGGAGACAAAGACTTT,CASSEVYPGDKDF
TRBJ2-7,TRBV27,NA,NA,TGTGCCAGCAGTTTTGCCAGCGCAGGGGCCTACGAGCAGTACTTC,CASSFASAGAYEQYF
TRBJ2-7,TRBV4-2,few,NA,TGTGCCAGCAGCGACACAGGCTACGAGCAGTACTTC,CASSDTGYEQYF
TRBJ1-5,TRBV6-1,NA,NA,TGTGCCAGCAGTGAAGGAGTCGGGCAGCCCCAGCATTTT,CASSEGVGQPQHF
TRBJ2-2,TRBV19,NA,NA,TGTGCCAGTAGTAATTTGTACGGGGAGCTGTTTTTT,CASSNLYGELFF
TRBJ2-7,TRBV19,NA,TRBD2,TGTGCCAGTAGTATACGGCGGGGGAGCTCCTACGAGCAGTACTTC,CASSIRRGSSYEQYF
TRBJ1-2,TRBV7-9,NA,NA,TGTGCCAGCAGCCCTAACAGGGACTATGGCTACACCTTC,CASSPNRDYGYTF
TRBJ2-2,TRBV6-5,NA,NA,TGTGCCAGCAGTTATAATTCCGGGGAGCTGTTTTTT,CASSYNSGELFF
TRBJ2-7,TRBV10-3,NA,NA,TGTGCCATCAGTGAGTTGTGGGGCAAGAGCTACGAGCAGTACTTC,CAISELWGKSYEQYF
TRBJ2-3,TRBV6-5,NA,NA,TGTGCCAGCAGTCGCGGGTCATCCACAGATACGCAGTATTTT,CASSRGSSTDTQYF
TRBJ2-7,TRBV7-9,NA,TRBD1,TGTTCCAGCAGTTATCTTCCGGGACAGGAATCCTACGAGCAGTACTTC,CSSSYLPGQESYEQYF
TRBJ1-4,TRBV13,NA,NA,TGTGCCAGCAGCTTTCGACAGCCTAATGAAAAACTGTTTTTT,CASSFRQPNEKLFF
TRBJ2-1,TRBV6-5,NA,TRBD2,TGTGCCAGCAGTCGGGCTAGCGGGGGGGCGCAGTTCTTC,CASSRASGGAQFF
TRBJ2-2,TRBV19,NA,TRBD2,TGTGCCAGTAGGACGACTGGACTAGCGAACACCGGGGAGCTGTTTTTT,CASRTTGLANTGELFF
TRBJ2-7,TRBV7-2,once,TRBD1,TGTGCCAGCAGCTTAGCGGGGACAGGGGGCTACGAGCAGTACTTC,CASSLAGTGGYEQYF
TRBJ2-7,TRBV7-2,NA,TRBD2,TGTGCCAGCAGCCTTAGACCTCGGACTAGCGGGGGCCTGCCCTACGAGCAGTACTTC,CASSLRPRTSGGLPYEQYF
TRBJ1-1,TRBV6-5,NA,NA,TGTGCCAGCAGCAAGGAGGCAGCGAACACTGAAGCTTTCTTT,CASSKEAANTEAFF
TRBJ1-2,TRBV19,NA,NA,TGTGCCAGTAGTCCCGGGACGGGGGGCTATGGCTACACCTTC,CASSPGTGGYGYTF
TRBJ2-6,TRBV11-1,NA,TRBD2,TGTGCCAGCAGCCCCGGACTAGCGGGTGTCTCTGGGGCCAACGTCCTGACTTTC,CASSPGLAGVSGANVLTF
TRBJ1-6,TRBV11-2,NA,NA,TGTGCCAGCAGCTTAGATCTATATCCCAGGGATAATTCACCCCTCCACTTT,CASSLDLYPRDNSPLHF
TRBJ1-1,TRBV7-9,few,TRBD1,TGTGCCAGCAGCGGGGGGACAGGTGAGCCTGAAGCTTTCTTT,CASSGGTGEPEAFF
TRBJ1-1,TRBV9,NA,NA,TGTGCCAGCAGCGTAACAGGGTTGAACACTGAAGCTTTCTTT,CASSVTGLNTEAFF
TRBJ1-5,TRBV2,once,NA,TGTGCCAGCACACAGTCTAGCAATCAGCCCCAGCATTTT,CASTQSSNQPQHF
TRBJ1-3,TRBV19,once,TRBD1,TGTGCCAGTAGTTTGGGACAGGGTACTGGAAACACCATATATTTT,CASSLGQGTGNTIYF
TRBJ2-7,TRBV2,NA,NA,TGTGCCAGCAGTGTAGATAAAACCTTCGGGACTTACCTCTACGAGCAGTACTTC,CASSVDKTFGTYLYEQYF
TRBJ2-1,TRBV7-8,NA,TRBD2,TGTGCCAGCAGACGGACTAGCGGGGGGTTGTATGAGCAGTTCTTC,CASRRTSGGLYEQFF
TRBJ2-5,TRBV7-6,NA,NA,TGTGCCAGCAGCTTGTTCGGTGCAGGGGTTGAGACCCAGTACTTC,CASSLFGAGVETQYF
TRBJ2-5,TRBV10-2,once,TRBD2,TGCGCCAGCAGGGGGACTAGTGGGGTTGAGACCCAGTACTTC,CASRGTSGVETQYF
TRBJ2-7,TRBV27,NA,NA,TGTGCCAGCAGCCCAACAGGGTACGAGCAGTACTTC,CASSPTGYEQYF
TRBJ1-1,TRBV10-2,NA,TRBD1,TGCGCCAGCAGAGGGACAGGGAACACTGAAGCTTTCTTT,CASRGTGNTEAFF
TRBJ2-5,TRBV14,NA,TRBD2,TGTGCCAGCAGCCAAGATCACGGGGGGCAAGAGACCCAGTACTTC,CASSQDHGGQETQYF
TRBJ2-1,TRBV18,NA,NA,TGTGCCAGCTCACCAGCAGCGGCCCCACCCCCGGGGCAGTTCTTC,CASSPAAAPPPGQFF
TRBJ1-2,TRBV29-1,NA,NA,TGCAGCGTTGAAACTCTCTATGGCTACACCTTC,CSVETLYGYTF
TRBJ1-1,TRBV18,NA,NA,TGTGCCAGCTCACCCCAACAGGGAGGGGACACTGAAGCTTTCTTT,CASSPQQGGDTEAFF
TRBJ1-2,TRBV6-5,NA,TRBD1,TGTGCCAGCAGTCCAACCAGACAGGGGGCGGTTGGCTACACCTTC,CASSPTRQGAVGYTF
TRBJ2-1,TRBV18,NA,NA,TGTGCCAGCTCAAAACCGGGACAAGGGACCAATGAGCAGTTCTTC,CASSKPGQGTNEQFF